The next 6 T cell receptor beta chains were all read from a single sample in a study of PD-L1 blockade in urothelial cancer. Time point meaning: peripheral blood 6 weeks after treatment start. Measured with immunoSEQ multiplex PCR; TCRdb has only the in-frame clones, and not every one. The table records fewer than 85,000 clones, more than 70% of them present only once. Sequenced here: PBMCs, sampled around atezolizumab (anti-PD-L1) treatment. Every receptor here comes from a man in his sixties with urothelial cancer.

This chain connects TRBV4-2 to TRBJ1-1; D ambiguous. The V and J ends lost 3 bases and 6 bases respectively, with 11 bases between them. The CDR3 contains 13 residues. The germline V gene has CDR1 LGHNA and CDR2 YNFKEQ. This chain's CDR3 is CASSHPPPAEAFF. The CDR3 DNA is TGTGCCAGCAGCCATCCCCCCCCCGCTGAAGCTTTCTTT.

In its sample, this clone was seen a few times. The chain uses TRBV28 and TRBJ2-7, with 8 bases that match TRBD2. Germline V gene sequence: CDR1 MDHEN, CDR2 SYDVKM. J was trimmed by 5 bases and V by 5 bases; bases with no gene match: 11. CDR3 length: 15 residues. CDR3 sequence reads: CASSKPGLGVHEQYF. The CDR3 nucleotides are TGTGCCAGCAGTAAACCGGGACTAGGGGTGCACGAGCAGTACTTC.

The count of this clone is one. This sequence joins TRBV5-4 and TRBJ2-7; perhaps TRBD1 as D (6 bases). The CDR3 is 17 amino acids. With 4 bases removed from V and 5 bases from J, the gap between germline ends came to 25 bases. Germline V gene data show CDR1 as SGHNT and CDR2 as YYREEE (reference sequence). As DNA, the CDR3 is TGTGCCAGCAGCAGACTGGGGGCCCGACGGAAGGTTGACGAGCAGTACTTC. It yields the protein CASSRLGARRKVDEQYF.

V gene TRBV11-3 combines with J gene TRBJ1-2; 9 bases line up with TRBD1. CDR3 length equals 16 residues. Germline trimming cut 3 bases from V and 7 bases from J; bases unmatched to any gene: 12. Germline CDR1 reads SGHNT; CDR2 reads YENEEA. The CDR3 protein is CASSLTGTGLVRGYTF. The CDR3 bases are TGTGCCAGCAGCTTGACCGGGACAGGGCTAGTTCGTGGCTACACCTTC.

The CDR3 protein is CSDTGQGSSEQFF. The CDR3 nucleotides read TGCAGCGATACGGGACAGGGGAGTAGTGAGCAGTTCTTC. V and J are TRBV29-1 and TRBJ2-1, with TRBD1 matching 10 bases. With 7 bases clipped from V and 9 bases from J, the junction kept 9 bases outside the gene matches. This CDR3 has 13 residues. In germline, CDR1 is SQVTM, CDR2 ANQGSEA.

V gene TRBV4-3 combines with J gene TRBJ2-5, with D tentatively TRBD2 (6 bases). The germline CDR1 and CDR2 sequences are LGHNA and YSLEER. The CDR3 spans 15 residues. Trimming took 1 base from V and 5 from J, leaving 14 bases between them. The DNA of the CDR3 is TGCGCCAGCAGCCAAGGATTGCAGGAGGGGGAGACCCAGTACTTC. Protein sequence: CASSQGLQEGETQYF.